This T cell receptor beta chain was retrieved from a study of T-cell memory formation after mild COVID-19. Study background: Clustering of TCRs was largely donor specific.

TCR alpha and TCR beta cDNA libraries with sample barcodes and UMIs came from 5'RACE using constant-segment primers. TCRdb reprocessed the 5' RACE reads via MiXCR and lists one record per CDR3 protein. Of 85,000 to 130,000 distinct CDR3 sequences listed, more than 9.5% were seen once; the top ten hold 40%. This clonotype was seen only a few times. What it recognizes is unknown. Germline V gives CDR1 SGHRS, CDR2 YFSETQ. The CDR3 runs 18 residues. Trimming removed 0 bases from V and 1 base from J, with 19 bases in between. Regarding the study as a whole: That cross-reactive memory joined was suggested by some responding clones appearing in pre-infection memory. Of the contracting clones, CD4+ ones lay mainly in CM and EM, and CD8+ ones in EMRA.

The sequencing input was PBMCs or a T cell subset sorted from them (not recorded which). V is TRBV5-1 and J is TRBJ1-1; no clear D gene. The sequence derives from a man in his late teens or twenties who had mild COVID-19 (a few samples of this study predate the infection). Cell type and time point are not known. The CDR3 DNA is TGCGCCAGCAGCTTGGGTCGTGGACTTTCCCCCGCGAACACTGAAGCTTTCTTT. Translation: CASSLGRGLSPANTEAFF. Based on the CDR3 plus reference TRBV5-1 and TRBJ1-1, the full variable domain is KAGVTQTPRYLIKTRGQQVTLSCSPISGHRSVSWYQQTPGQGLQFLFEYFSETQRNKGNFPGRFSGRQFSNSRSEMNVSTLELGDSALYLCASSLGRGLSPANTEAFFGQGTRLTVV.